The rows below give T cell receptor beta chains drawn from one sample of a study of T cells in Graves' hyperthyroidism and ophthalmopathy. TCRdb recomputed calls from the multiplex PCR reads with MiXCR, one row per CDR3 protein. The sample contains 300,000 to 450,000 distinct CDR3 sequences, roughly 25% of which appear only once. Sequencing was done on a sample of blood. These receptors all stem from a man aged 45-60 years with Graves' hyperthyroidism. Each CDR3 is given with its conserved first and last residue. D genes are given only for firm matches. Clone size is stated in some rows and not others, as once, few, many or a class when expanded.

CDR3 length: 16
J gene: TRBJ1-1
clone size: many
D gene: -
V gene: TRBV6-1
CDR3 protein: CASSEEEWTGVREAFF
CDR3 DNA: TGTGCCAGCAGTGAAGAAGAGTGGACCGGGGTGAGGGAAGCTTTCTTT

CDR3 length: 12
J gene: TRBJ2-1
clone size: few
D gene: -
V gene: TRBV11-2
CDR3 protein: CASSFWDNEQFF
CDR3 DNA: TGTGCCAGCAGCTTTTGGGACAATGAGCAGTTCTTC

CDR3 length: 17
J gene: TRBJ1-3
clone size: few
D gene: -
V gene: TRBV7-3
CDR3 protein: CASSLMPSGTKGNTIYF
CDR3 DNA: TGTGCCAGCAGCTTAATGCCCTCCGGGACGAAGGGAAACACCATATATTTT

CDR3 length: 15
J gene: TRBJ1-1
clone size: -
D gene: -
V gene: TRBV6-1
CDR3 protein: CASSPQTGMNTEAFF
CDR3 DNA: TGTGCCAGCAGCCCCCAGACAGGCATGAACACTGAAGCTTTCTTT

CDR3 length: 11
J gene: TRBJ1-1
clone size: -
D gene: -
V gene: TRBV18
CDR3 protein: CASSPKTEAFF
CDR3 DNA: TGTGCCAGCTCACCGAAAACTGAAGCTTTCTTT

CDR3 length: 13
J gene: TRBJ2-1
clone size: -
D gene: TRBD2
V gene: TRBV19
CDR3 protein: CASSISGNNEQFF
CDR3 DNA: TGTGCCAGTAGTATAAGCGGGAACAATGAGCAGTTCTTC

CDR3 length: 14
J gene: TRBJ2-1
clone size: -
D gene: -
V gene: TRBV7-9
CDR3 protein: CASSLVEVWDEQFF
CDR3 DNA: TGTGCCAGCAGCTTAGTAGAGGTTTGGGATGAGCAGTTCTTC

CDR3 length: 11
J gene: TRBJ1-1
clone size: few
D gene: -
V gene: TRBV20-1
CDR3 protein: CSARGMAEAFF
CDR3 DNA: TGCAGTGCTAGAGGGATGGCTGAAGCTTTCTTT

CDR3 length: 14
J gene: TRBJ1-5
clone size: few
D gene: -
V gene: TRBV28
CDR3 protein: CASSSGGEGQPQHF
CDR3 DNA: TGTGCCAGCAGTTCGGGGGGAGAAGGGCAGCCCCAGCATTTT

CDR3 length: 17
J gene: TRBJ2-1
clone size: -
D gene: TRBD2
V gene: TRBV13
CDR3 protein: CASSRFIAGEALDEQFF
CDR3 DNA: TGTGCCAGCAGCCGGTTTATAGCGGGAGAGGCCTTGGATGAGCAGTTCTTC

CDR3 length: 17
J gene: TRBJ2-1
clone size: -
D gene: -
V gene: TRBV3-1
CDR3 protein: CASSQLVIARGYNEQFF
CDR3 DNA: TGTGCCAGCAGCCAACTTGTAATAGCGCGGGGATACAATGAGCAGTTCTTC

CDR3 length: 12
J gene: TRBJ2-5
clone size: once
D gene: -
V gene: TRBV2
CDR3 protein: CASSTMGETQYF
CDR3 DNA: TGTGCCAGCAGTACGATGGGTGAGACCCAGTACTTC

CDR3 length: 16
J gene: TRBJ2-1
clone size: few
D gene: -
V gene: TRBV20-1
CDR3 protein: CSARDSKGRELNEQFF
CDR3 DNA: TGCAGTGCTAGAGATAGTAAAGGACGGGAGCTGAATGAGCAGTTCTTC

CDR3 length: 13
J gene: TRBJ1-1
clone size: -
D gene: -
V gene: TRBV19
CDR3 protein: CASAGLVGTEAFF
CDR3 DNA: TGTGCCAGTGCAGGGCTCGTCGGCACTGAAGCTTTCTTT

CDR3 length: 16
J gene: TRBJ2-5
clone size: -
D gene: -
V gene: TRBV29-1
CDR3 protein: CSALNRDPRSGETQYF
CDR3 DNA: TGCAGCGCCTTAAACCGGGACCCCAGGTCGGGAGAGACCCAGTACTTC

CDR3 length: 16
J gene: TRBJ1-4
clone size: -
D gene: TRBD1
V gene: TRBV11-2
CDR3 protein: CASSLEGTATNEKLFF
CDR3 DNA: TGTGCCAGCAGCTTAGAAGGGACAGCAACTAATGAAAAACTGTTTTTT

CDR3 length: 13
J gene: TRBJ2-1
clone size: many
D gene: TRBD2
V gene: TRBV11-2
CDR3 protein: CASSGNGYNEQFF
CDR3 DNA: TGTGCCAGTAGCGGGAATGGCTACAATGAGCAGTTCTTC

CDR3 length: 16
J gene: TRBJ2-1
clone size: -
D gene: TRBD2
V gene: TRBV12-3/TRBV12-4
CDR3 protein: CASSRGLAGAYNEQFF
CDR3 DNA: TGTGCCAGCAGCCGGGGACTAGCGGGAGCCTACAATGAGCAGTTCTTC

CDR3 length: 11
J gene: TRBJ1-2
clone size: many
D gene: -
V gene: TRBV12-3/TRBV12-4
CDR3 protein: CASSHGQGYTF
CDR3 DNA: TGTGCCAGCAGCCATGGGCAGGGCTACACCTTC

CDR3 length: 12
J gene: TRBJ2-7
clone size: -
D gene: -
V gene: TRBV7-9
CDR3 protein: CASSLQGNEQYF
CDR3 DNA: TGTGCCAGCAGTCTACAGGGAAACGAGCAGTACTTC

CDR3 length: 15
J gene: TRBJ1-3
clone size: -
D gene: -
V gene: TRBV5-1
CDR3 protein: CASSLALTAGNTIYF
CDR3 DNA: TGCGCCAGCAGCTTGGCCCTGACAGCCGGAAACACCATATATTTT

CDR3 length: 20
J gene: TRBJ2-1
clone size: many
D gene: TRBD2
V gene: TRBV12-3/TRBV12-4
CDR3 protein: CASSSFASGRAGESYNEQFF
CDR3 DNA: TGTGCCAGCAGCTCCTTCGCTAGCGGGAGGGCTGGGGAATCCTACAATGAGCAGTTCTTC

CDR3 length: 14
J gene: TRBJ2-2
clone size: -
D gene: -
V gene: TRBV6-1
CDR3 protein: CASSNLDGAGELFF
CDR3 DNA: TGTGCCAGCAGTAACCTAGATGGGGCCGGGGAGCTGTTTTTT

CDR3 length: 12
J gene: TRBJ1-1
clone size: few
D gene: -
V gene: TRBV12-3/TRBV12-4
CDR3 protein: CASSLMQVRAFF
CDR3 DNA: TGTGCCAGCAGTTTAATGCAGGTGAGGGCTTTCTTT

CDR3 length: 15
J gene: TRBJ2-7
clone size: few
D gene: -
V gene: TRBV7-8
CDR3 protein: CASSLQGGLSYEQYF
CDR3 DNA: TGTGCCAGCAGCTTACAGGGGGGTCTCTCCTACGAGCAGTACTTC

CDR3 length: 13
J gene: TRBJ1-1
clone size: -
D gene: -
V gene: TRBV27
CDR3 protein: CASSLSAVTEAFF
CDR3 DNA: TGTGCCAGCAGTTTATCTGCGGTCACTGAAGCTTTCTTT

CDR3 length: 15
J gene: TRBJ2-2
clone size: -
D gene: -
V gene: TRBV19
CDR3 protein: CASSFGGPGTGELFF
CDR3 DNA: TGTGCCAGTAGTTTTGGGGGGCCGGGCACCGGGGAGCTGTTTTTT

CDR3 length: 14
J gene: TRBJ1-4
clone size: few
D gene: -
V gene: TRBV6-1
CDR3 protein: CASSDGQRGEKLFF
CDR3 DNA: TGTGCCAGCAGTGACGGTCAGAGGGGCGAAAAACTGTTTTTT

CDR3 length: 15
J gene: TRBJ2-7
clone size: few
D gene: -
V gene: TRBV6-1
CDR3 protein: CASSHLRGQVNEQYF
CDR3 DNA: TGTGCCAGCAGTCATCTACGAGGGCAAGTCAACGAGCAGTACTTC

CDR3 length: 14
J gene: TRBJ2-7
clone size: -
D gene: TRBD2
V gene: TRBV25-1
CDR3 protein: CASNVAGEGYEQYF
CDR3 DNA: TGTGCCAGCAATGTAGCGGGAGAGGGTTACGAGCAGTACTTC

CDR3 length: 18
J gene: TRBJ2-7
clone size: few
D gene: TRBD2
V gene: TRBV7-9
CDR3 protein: CASSPPRLAGVIVYEQYF
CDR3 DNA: TGTGCCAGCAGCCCACCCCGACTAGCGGGAGTTATAGTGTACGAGCAGTACTTC

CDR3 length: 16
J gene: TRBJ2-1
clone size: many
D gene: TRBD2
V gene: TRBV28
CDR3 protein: CASRQTSGNSYNEQFF
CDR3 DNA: TGTGCCAGCAGACAGACTAGCGGGAACTCCTACAATGAGCAGTTCTTC

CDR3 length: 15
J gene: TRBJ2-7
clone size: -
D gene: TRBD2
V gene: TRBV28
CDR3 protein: CASRSLRETIHEQYF
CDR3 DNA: TGTGCCAGCAGATCCTTGCGGGAGACGATCCACGAGCAGTACTTC

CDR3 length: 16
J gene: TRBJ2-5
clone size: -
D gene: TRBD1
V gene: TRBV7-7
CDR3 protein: CASSPSDRGTQETQYF
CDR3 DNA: TGTGCTAGCAGCCCCAGCGACAGGGGTACCCAAGAGACCCAGTACTTC

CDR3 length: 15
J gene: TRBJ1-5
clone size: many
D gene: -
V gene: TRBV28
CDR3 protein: CASSWDIDSNQPQHF
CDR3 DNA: TGTGCCAGCAGTTGGGACATCGATAGCAATCAGCCCCAGCATTTT

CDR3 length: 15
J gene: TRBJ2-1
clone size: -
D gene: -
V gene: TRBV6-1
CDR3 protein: CAGSQEGEGYNEQFF
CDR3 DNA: TGTGCCGGCAGTCAGGAGGGGGAGGGGTACAATGAGCAGTTCTTC

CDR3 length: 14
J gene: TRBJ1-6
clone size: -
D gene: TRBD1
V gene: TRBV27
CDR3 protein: CASSFGGGGSPLHF
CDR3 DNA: TGTGCCAGCAGTTTTGGAGGGGGCGGTTCACCCCTCCACTTT

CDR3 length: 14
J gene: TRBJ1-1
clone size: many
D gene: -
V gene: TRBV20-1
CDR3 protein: CSATEKAGPTEAFF
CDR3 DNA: TGCAGTGCTACCGAGAAAGCAGGACCCACTGAAGCTTTCTTT

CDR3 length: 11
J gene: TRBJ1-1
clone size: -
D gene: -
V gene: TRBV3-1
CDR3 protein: CASSQDMKAFF
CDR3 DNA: TGTGCCAGCAGCCAAGATATGAAGGCTTTCTTT

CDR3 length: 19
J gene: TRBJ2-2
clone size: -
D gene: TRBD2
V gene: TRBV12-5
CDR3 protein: CASGLGPGLAGGNTGELFF
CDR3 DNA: TGTGCTAGTGGTTTGGGACCGGGACTAGCGGGAGGGAACACCGGGGAGCTGTTTTTT

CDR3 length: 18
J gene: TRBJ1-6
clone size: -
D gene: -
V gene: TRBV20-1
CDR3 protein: CSARDGSGPLSLNSPLHF
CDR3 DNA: TGCAGTGCTAGAGATGGTTCAGGCCCCCTATCTCTTAATTCACCCCTCCACTTT

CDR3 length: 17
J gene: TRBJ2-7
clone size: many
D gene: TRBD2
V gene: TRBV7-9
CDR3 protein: CASSLTLAGDHGYEQYF
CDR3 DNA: TGTGCCAGCAGCTTAACCCTAGCGGGAGATCATGGCTACGAGCAGTACTTC

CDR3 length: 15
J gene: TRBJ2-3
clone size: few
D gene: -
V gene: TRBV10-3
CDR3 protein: CAIRPLGARGDTQYF
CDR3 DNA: TGTGCCATCAGGCCCCTAGGTGCGAGAGGAGATACGCAGTATTTT

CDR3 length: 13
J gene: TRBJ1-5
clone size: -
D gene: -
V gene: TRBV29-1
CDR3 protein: CSVVLGRGQPQHF
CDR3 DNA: TGCAGCGTTGTCCTAGGGAGAGGTCAGCCCCAGCATTTT

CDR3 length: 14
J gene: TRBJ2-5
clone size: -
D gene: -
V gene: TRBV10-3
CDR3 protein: CAISAQGGRETQYF
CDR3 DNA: TGTGCCATCAGTGCCCAGGGAGGCCGAGAGACCCAGTACTTC

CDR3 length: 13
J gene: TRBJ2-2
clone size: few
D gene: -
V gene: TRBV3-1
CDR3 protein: CASSQPTPGELFF
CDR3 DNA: TGTGCCAGCAGCCAACCCACACCCGGGGAGCTGTTTTTT

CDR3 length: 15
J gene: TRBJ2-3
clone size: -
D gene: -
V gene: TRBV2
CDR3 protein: CASKLGRGGTDTQYF
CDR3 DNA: TGTGCCAGCAAGCTCGGACGAGGGGGCACAGATACGCAGTATTTT

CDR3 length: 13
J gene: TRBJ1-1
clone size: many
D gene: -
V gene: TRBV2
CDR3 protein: CASSAVGGTEAFF
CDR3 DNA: TGTGCCAGCAGTGCGGTGGGGGGCACTGAAGCTTTCTTT

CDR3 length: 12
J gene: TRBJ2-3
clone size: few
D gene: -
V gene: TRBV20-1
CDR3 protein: CSGKRATDTQYF
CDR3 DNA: TGCAGTGGGAAGAGGGCCACAGATACGCAGTATTTT